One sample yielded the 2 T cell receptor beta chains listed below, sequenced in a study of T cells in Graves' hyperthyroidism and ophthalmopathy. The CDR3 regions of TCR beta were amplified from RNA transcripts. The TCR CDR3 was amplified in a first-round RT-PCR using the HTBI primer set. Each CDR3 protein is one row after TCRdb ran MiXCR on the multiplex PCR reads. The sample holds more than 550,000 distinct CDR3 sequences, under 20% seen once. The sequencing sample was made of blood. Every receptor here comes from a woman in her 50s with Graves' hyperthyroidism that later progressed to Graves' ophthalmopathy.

The CDR3 nucleotides are TGTGCCACCAGCAGCGGGACAGACTTCACAGATACGCAGTATTTT. It yields the protein CATSSGTDFTDTQYF. The rearrangement joins TRBV15 to TRBJ2-3; 7 bases align to TRBD1. The V segment lost 3 bases and the J segment 2 bases; nucleotides outside the gene matches: 5. The CDR3 is made up of 15 amino acids. CDR1 and CDR2 from the germline V gene are LNHNV and YYDKDF (reference sequence). The full variable domain, rest sourced from reference TRBV15 and TRBJ2-3, is DAMVIQNPRYQVTQFGKPVTLSCSQTLNHNVMYWYQQKSSQAPKLLFHYYDKDFNNEADTPDNFQSRRPNTSFCFLDIRSPGLGDTAMYLCATSSGTDFTDTQYFGPGTRLTVL.

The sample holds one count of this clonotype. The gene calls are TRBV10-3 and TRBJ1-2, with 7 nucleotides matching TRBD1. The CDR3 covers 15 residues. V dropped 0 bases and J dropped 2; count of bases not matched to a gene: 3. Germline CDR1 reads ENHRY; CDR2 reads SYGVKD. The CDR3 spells CAISESKGANYGYTF. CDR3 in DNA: TGTGCCATCAGTGAGTCAAAGGGGGCCAACTATGGCTACACCTTC.